The entry that follows covers one T cell receptor (beta chain) sequence. The antigen remains undetermined. These data are taken from a study of identifying expanded T cells in peripheral blood. Overall study results and limits: Across healthy donors, higher total template counts meant significantly greater roughly 2-week count variance. Differentially abundant clones: around 1.2 between replicates, 16.4 at roughly 2 weeks, under 25 at four.

Clones were read by immunoSEQ multiplex PCR, and TCRdb kept only the in-frame ones, dropping some. The data show over 75,000 clones, with approximately 88% seen just once and about 4% held by the top ten. During the collection period, no donor immune events like infections were recorded. The TCR comes from a person aged 18-69 years in good health. Sequenced input: blood.

CDR3 loop: CASSLSPTGRATDTQYF. CDR3 in DNA: TGTGCCAGCAGCTTGTCGCCGACAGGGCGGGCCACAGATACGCAGTATTTT. This chain connects TRBV5-4 to TRBJ2-3; 7 bases fit TRBD1. Looked up from germline, CDR1 is SGHNT and CDR2 is YYREEE (reference sequence). V was clipped by 1 base and J by 2 bases; unmatched bases: 10. The CDR3 is 17 amino acids.